A selection of T cell receptor beta chains follows, all from one sample in a study of cytomegalovirus exposure and HLA in healthy donors. The assay was immunoSEQ multiplex PCR, and TCRdb's table has in-frame clones only and misses some. In the table there are over 100,000 clones, about 8.5% of which are singletons. The material sequenced was PBMCs. The receptors here all came from a man between 40 and 49 years old in good health and CMV-seronegative. Each CDR3 is given with its conserved first and last residue. D genes are given only for firm matches. Clone size is not always given. Where it is, it says once, few, many or a class for expanded clones.

clone size: few; J gene: TRBJ2-7; V gene: TRBV28; D gene: .; CDR3 DNA: TGTGCCAGCAGCCCCGGACAGCCCTACGAGCAGTACTTC; CDR3 protein: CASSPGQPYEQYF
clone size: few; J gene: TRBJ1-1; V gene: TRBV28; D gene: .; CDR3 DNA: TGTGCCAGCACCCGAAAGAGGGCTGGTGAAGCTTTCTTT; CDR3 protein: CASTRKRAGEAFF
clone size: .; J gene: TRBJ1-1; V gene: TRBV11-2; D gene: .; CDR3 DNA: TGTGCCAGCAGCTCTGGACAGTTGGGCACTGAAGCTTTCTTT; CDR3 protein: CASSSGQLGTEAFF
clone size: few; J gene: TRBJ1-1; V gene: TRBV5-1; D gene: TRBD1; CDR3 DNA: TGCGCCAGCAGCTTGCGGCAGGGGGATAATGAAGCTTTCTTT; CDR3 protein: CASSLRQGDNEAFF
clone size: few; J gene: TRBJ2-3; V gene: TRBV9; D gene: .; CDR3 DNA: TGTGCCAGCAGCCCTCCCTCGGGACAAAGCACAGATACGCAGTATTTT; CDR3 protein: CASSPPSGQSTDTQYF
clone size: few; J gene: TRBJ2-7; V gene: TRBV27; D gene: .; CDR3 DNA: TGTGCCAGCAGTTGGCAGGGGTCCTACGAGCAGTACTTC; CDR3 protein: CASSWQGSYEQYF
clone size: .; J gene: TRBJ2-5; V gene: TRBV6-5; D gene: .; CDR3 DNA: TGTGCCAGCAGTTACTCTCAGGCGGAGACCCAGTACTTC; CDR3 protein: CASSYSQAETQYF
clone size: .; J gene: TRBJ2-4; V gene: TRBV7-3; D gene: .; CDR3 DNA: TGTGCCAGCAGCCAGGGAAGGAAAAACATTCAGTACTTC; CDR3 protein: CASSQGRKNIQYF
clone size: few; J gene: TRBJ1-5; V gene: TRBV7-2; D gene: .; CDR3 DNA: TGTGCCAGCAGCCAACTACCCAGGGTCAGGGATCAGCCCCAGCATTTT; CDR3 protein: CASSQLPRVRDQPQHF
clone size: .; J gene: TRBJ2-7; V gene: TRBV7-9; D gene: TRBD1; CDR3 DNA: TGTGCCAGGTCCGGACAGGGGGCTTACGAGCAGTACTTC; CDR3 protein: CARSGQGAYEQYF
clone size: .; J gene: TRBJ2-7; V gene: TRBV15; D gene: .; CDR3 DNA: TGTGCCACCAGTACAGGTAATCTAGACATGTACGAGCAGTACTTC; CDR3 protein: CATSTGNLDMYEQYF
clone size: .; J gene: TRBJ2-5; V gene: TRBV7-2; D gene: TRBD2; CDR3 DNA: TGTGCCAGCAGAACCCCCGGGGGGGAGACCCAGTACTTC; CDR3 protein: CASRTPGGETQYF
clone size: few; J gene: TRBJ2-3; V gene: TRBV5-1; D gene: .; CDR3 DNA: TGCGCCAGCAGCTTGGACAGGGCGAGCACAGATACGCAGTATTTT; CDR3 protein: CASSLDRASTDTQYF
clone size: .; J gene: TRBJ2-2; V gene: TRBV11-2; D gene: .; CDR3 DNA: TGTGCCAGCAGCTCCATCCGGGGAGAGCTCGGGGAGCTGTTTTTT; CDR3 protein: CASSSIRGELGELFF
clone size: .; J gene: TRBJ2-5; V gene: TRBV7-8; D gene: TRBD1; CDR3 DNA: TGTGCCAGCAGCTTAAGGGACCCGGGACAGGGGGCTGAGACCCAGTACTTC; CDR3 protein: CASSLRDPGQGAETQYF
clone size: .; J gene: TRBJ2-3; V gene: TRBV5-1; D gene: TRBD2; CDR3 DNA: TGCGCCAGCAGCTCAGAAGCGGGGGGGCGAGCAGATACGCAGTATTTT; CDR3 protein: CASSSEAGGRADTQYF
clone size: .; J gene: TRBJ2-3; V gene: TRBV11-2; D gene: TRBD1; CDR3 DNA: TGTGCCAGCAGCTTAGCGACAGGGGGGGGGATCACAGATACGCAGTATTTT; CDR3 protein: CASSLATGGGITDTQYF
clone size: .; J gene: TRBJ2-1; V gene: TRBV6-1; D gene: .; CDR3 DNA: TGTGCCAGCAACATGTACAATGAGCAGTTCTTC; CDR3 protein: CASNMYNEQFF
clone size: few; J gene: TRBJ2-7; V gene: TRBV5-1; D gene: .; CDR3 DNA: TGCGCCAGCAGTTCCCCGGGAAGGGACTACGAGCAGTACTTC; CDR3 protein: CASSSPGRDYEQYF
clone size: .; J gene: TRBJ2-2; V gene: TRBV7-2; D gene: .; CDR3 DNA: TGTGCCAGCAGCCCCCGATATGCGCAGGGGACGAACACCGGGGAGCTGTTTTTT; CDR3 protein: CASSPRYAQGTNTGELFF
clone size: few; J gene: TRBJ2-7; V gene: TRBV4-1; D gene: .; CDR3 DNA: TGCGCCAGCAGCCCCCGGGACTTATCCTCCTACGAGCAGTACTTC; CDR3 protein: CASSPRDLSSYEQYF
clone size: few; J gene: TRBJ2-5; V gene: TRBV18; D gene: TRBD1; CDR3 DNA: TGTGCCAGCTCACCACCTGACAGGGGGTTAGCTCGGGCCAAAGAGACCCAGTACTTC; CDR3 protein: CASSPPDRGLARAKETQYF
clone size: .; J gene: TRBJ2-3; V gene: TRBV5-6; D gene: .; CDR3 DNA: TGTGCCAGCAGCTCCGGCCAGGGCTTCATGGATACGCAGTATTTT; CDR3 protein: CASSSGQGFMDTQYF
clone size: .; J gene: TRBJ1-4; V gene: TRBV30; D gene: .; CDR3 DNA: TGTGCCTGGAGTGTCGGGGGAACTAATGAAAAACTGTTTTTT; CDR3 protein: CAWSVGGTNEKLFF
clone size: .; J gene: TRBJ2-1; V gene: TRBV18; D gene: TRBD2; CDR3 DNA: TGTGCCAGCTCACCAGTCGGGGGGGAAGCTGAGCAGTTCTTC; CDR3 protein: CASSPVGGEAEQFF
clone size: few; J gene: TRBJ2-5; V gene: TRBV7-7; D gene: TRBD2; CDR3 DNA: TGTGCCAGCAGCAGCGCCGGGACTAGCGGGGGGGTTCAAGAGACCCAGTACTTC; CDR3 protein: CASSSAGTSGGVQETQYF
clone size: .; J gene: TRBJ1-2; V gene: TRBV7-8; D gene: .; CDR3 DNA: TGTGCCAGCAGCTCCGGGACTGAGAAGTACTATGGCTACACCTTC; CDR3 protein: CASSSGTEKYYGYTF
clone size: .; J gene: TRBJ2-7; V gene: TRBV28; D gene: TRBD1; CDR3 DNA: TGTGCCAGCACCGGGACAGCCTACGAGCAGTACTTC; CDR3 protein: CASTGTAYEQYF
clone size: .; J gene: TRBJ2-1; V gene: TRBV10-3; D gene: .; CDR3 DNA: TGTGCCATCAGTGCTCAGCGGGAGCAGTTCTTC; CDR3 protein: CAISAQREQFF
clone size: few; J gene: TRBJ1-2; V gene: TRBV4-2; D gene: TRBD1; CDR3 DNA: TGTGCCAGCAGTCGACCGCGGGACAGGGGGGACTATGGCTACACCTTC; CDR3 protein: CASSRPRDRGDYGYTF
clone size: .; J gene: TRBJ1-1; V gene: TRBV19; D gene: TRBD1; CDR3 DNA: TGTGCCAGTAGTATAGTGGCAGGGGGCCCGAACACTGAAGCTTTCTTT; CDR3 protein: CASSIVAGGPNTEAFF
clone size: .; J gene: TRBJ2-3; V gene: TRBV30; D gene: .; CDR3 DNA: TGTGCCTGGACAAGGGGGTCCACAGATACGCAGTATTTT; CDR3 protein: CAWTRGSTDTQYF
clone size: .; J gene: TRBJ2-7; V gene: TRBV6-1; D gene: TRBD1; CDR3 DNA: TGTGCCAGCAGGGAGCCGGGACAGGGGGTCGAGCAGTACTTC; CDR3 protein: CASREPGQGVEQYF
clone size: few; J gene: TRBJ2-7; V gene: TRBV19; D gene: TRBD1; CDR3 DNA: TGTGCCAGTGGACAGGGACAGTCCTACGAGCAGTACTTC; CDR3 protein: CASGQGQSYEQYF
clone size: .; J gene: TRBJ2-1; V gene: TRBV27; D gene: .; CDR3 DNA: TGTGCCAGCAGTTTATCGGCGGGATACAATGAGCAGTTCTTC; CDR3 protein: CASSLSAGYNEQFF
clone size: .; J gene: TRBJ1-6; V gene: TRBV6-6; D gene: .; CDR3 DNA: TGTGCCAGCACCCGGGGTCAGGGGAATTCACCCCTCCACTTT; CDR3 protein: CASTRGQGNSPLHF
clone size: .; J gene: TRBJ1-4; V gene: TRBV4-1; D gene: .; CDR3 DNA: TGCGCCAGCAGCCAAGTGGGGGGGCAGAAACTGTTTTTT; CDR3 protein: CASSQVGGQKLFF
clone size: .; J gene: TRBJ2-7; V gene: TRBV2; D gene: TRBD1; CDR3 DNA: TGTGCCAGCAGCAGAGCGGACAGGCCCTACGAGCAGTACTTC; CDR3 protein: CASSRADRPYEQYF
clone size: few; J gene: TRBJ2-2; V gene: TRBV7-9; D gene: .; CDR3 DNA: TGTGCCAGCAGCCCGCGCGACGGGGAGCTGTTTTTT; CDR3 protein: CASSPRDGELFF
clone size: .; J gene: TRBJ1-1; V gene: TRBV7-9; D gene: TRBD1; CDR3 DNA: TGTGCCAGCAGCTTTGCAACAGGGGGGGGCACTGAAGCTTTCTTT; CDR3 protein: CASSFATGGGTEAFF
clone size: few; J gene: TRBJ2-3; V gene: TRBV6-4; D gene: TRBD1; CDR3 DNA: TGTGCCAGCGCGGACAGGGGAGGCACAGATACGCAGTATTTT; CDR3 protein: CASADRGGTDTQYF
clone size: few; J gene: TRBJ2-7; V gene: TRBV30; D gene: .; CDR3 DNA: TGTGCCTGGAACATGTACGGGGGAGGCGAGCAGTACTTC; CDR3 protein: CAWNMYGGGEQYF
clone size: few; J gene: TRBJ2-7; V gene: TRBV10-1; D gene: TRBD2; CDR3 DNA: TGCGCCAGCAGTGAGGGCGGGGGAAACTACGAGCAGTACTTC; CDR3 protein: CASSEGGGNYEQYF
clone size: .; J gene: TRBJ1-5; V gene: TRBV18; D gene: .; CDR3 DNA: TGTGCCAGCTCACCAGGCTCGGGAATTAGCAATCAGCCCCAGCATTTT; CDR3 protein: CASSPGSGISNQPQHF
clone size: few; J gene: TRBJ2-2; V gene: TRBV4-3; D gene: .; CDR3 DNA: TGCGCCAGCAGCCTCCACAGGGACCCGCCCGATCCGAACACCGGGGAGCTGTTTTTT; CDR3 protein: CASSLHRDPPDPNTGELFF
clone size: .; J gene: TRBJ2-3; V gene: TRBV27; D gene: TRBD2; CDR3 DNA: TGTGCCAGCAGCTCTAGCGGGGGAACTAGCACAGATACGCAGTATTTT; CDR3 protein: CASSSSGGTSTDTQYF
clone size: .; J gene: TRBJ2-3; V gene: TRBV7-2; D gene: .; CDR3 DNA: TGTGCCAGCAGCGTAGACAGGACCCTCACAGATACGCAGTATTTT; CDR3 protein: CASSVDRTLTDTQYF